These 26 T cell receptor beta chains came from one sample sequenced in a study of glioma-infiltrating T cells after dendritic cell vaccination. TCRdb's table, derived via immunoSEQ multiplex PCR, lists solely in-frame clones and lacks some. This sample has tens of thousands of clones, with more than 85% found just once. The sample was blood, taken before dendritic cell vaccination. These receptors all stem from a human donor with glioblastoma.

The chain joins TRBV27 to TRBJ2-3; a possible D gene is TRBD2 (5 bases). The germline gives CDR1 MNHEY, CDR2 SMNVEV (reference sequence). V was pared by 5 bases and J by 8 bases, with 11 bases between. This CDR3 has 12 amino acids. CDR3 amino acids: CASSPNRGTQYF. For the CDR3, the DNA is TGTGCCAGCAGTCCCAATCGGGGTACGCAGTATTTT.

The chain carries TRBV19 and TRBJ1-2; D possibly corresponds to TRBD1 (6 bases). This CDR3 region has 15 residues. Trimming took off 0 bases at V and 2 bases at J, with 10 bases between the two ends. CDR1 is LNHDA and CDR2 is SQIVND in the germline V gene (reference sequence). CDR3 nucleotides: TGTGCCAGTAGTATAGATCCCGACAGGAACTATGGCTACACCTTC. This codes for CASSIDPDRNYGYTF.

The chain combines TRBV6-1 with TRBJ2-5; 8 bases fit TRBD2. Germline trimming cut 8 bases from V and 4 bases from J; bases unmatched to any gene: 6. Germline V gene sequence: CDR1 MNHNS, CDR2 SASEGT. The CDR3 is made up of 13 amino acids. The CDR3 DNA sequence: TGTGCCAGCGCCGTTCGGGGGGGAGAGACCCAGTACTTC. Translating it yields CASAVRGGETQYF.

The chain joins TRBV7-2 to TRBJ2-7; 10 nucleotides agree with TRBD1. This CDR3 comprises 15 residues. Germline V gives CDR1 SGHTA, CDR2 FQGNSA. With 5 bases clipped from V and 1 base from J, the junction kept 5 bases outside the gene matches. The CDR3 DNA sequence: TGTGCCAGCAGCGCCCGGACAGGGGGGTCCTACGAGCAGTACTTC. Protein sequence: CASSARTGGSYEQYF.

This chain connects TRBV6-1 to TRBJ2-7; a possible D gene is TRBD1 (6 bases). The V end lost 6 bases, the J end lost 5 bases, and 17 bases lay between the germline ends. Germline CDR1 and CDR2: MNHNS and SASEGT. The CDR3 loop spans 14 amino acids. CDR3 loop: CASRDTGPPNEQYF. The CDR3 DNA sequence: TGTGCCAGCAGGGATACAGGGCCTCCTAACGAGCAGTACTTC.

V usage is TRBV6-7 and J usage is TRBJ2-3; D perhaps matches TRBD2 (7 bases). TRBV6-7 is an open reading frame whose function is uncertain. V lost 0 bases, J lost 1 base, and 11 bases lay in between. This CDR3 is 16 amino acids long. CDR3 amino acids: CASSYSKGGGTDTQYF. The DNA for the CDR3 is TGTGCCAGCAGTTACTCCAAAGGGGGGGGCACAGATACGCAGTATTTT.

This clone was observed once. The chain employs TRBV5-1 and TRBJ2-7; D not resolved. V lost 0 bases, J lost 1 base, and 11 bases lay in between. The CDR3 is made up of 15 amino acids. Per germline, CDR1 SGHRS and CDR2 YFSETQ. The CDR3 DNA reads TGCGCCAGCAGCTTGGTTCAGGCTGGGTCCTACGAGCAGTACTTC. Its protein product is CASSLVQAGSYEQYF.

This clone has just one count. The chain couples TRBV4-2 to TRBJ2-1; D is ambiguous. Per germline, CDR1 LGHNA and CDR2 YNFKEQ. This CDR3 spans 14 amino acids. V shed 4 bases and J shed 6 bases, with 13 bases lying between them. Here the CDR3 reads CASSRSWRSNEQFF. Written as DNA, the CDR3 is TGTGCCAGCAGCCGGAGCTGGCGGAGCAATGAGCAGTTCTTC.

The genes are TRBV19 and TRBJ2-1; 11 bases are shared with TRBD2. Looked up from germline, CDR1 is LNHDA and CDR2 is SQIVND (reference sequence). This CDR3 is 18 amino acids long. The V gene end was trimmed by 5 bases and the J gene end by 1 base; junction bases not matched to a gene: 10. The CDR3 region is CASSDASGGLLSYNEQFF. The CDR3, as DNA: TGTGCCAGTAGTGATGCTAGCGGGGGGTTGCTTTCCTACAATGAGCAGTTCTTC.

The chain recombines TRBV29-1 with TRBJ2-7; D is unclear. The CDR3 covers 12 residues. The ends were cut back, 4 bases at V and 0 bases at J, with 7 bases in the middle. Germline V CDR1 and CDR2: SQVTM, ANQGSEA. The CDR3 here is CSVVFSSYEQYF. The CDR3 DNA is TGCAGCGTTGTCTTCAGCTCCTACGAGCAGTACTTC.

As concerns this clone: Other DNA sequences of this sample code for an identical CDR3. The CDR3 spells CASSLGAGNTEAFF. The CDR3 DNA sequence: TGTGCCAGCAGCCTTGGTGCGGGGAACACTGAAGCTTTCTTT. The chain carries TRBV11-2 and TRBJ1-1; D gene uncertain. The length of the CDR3 is 14 residues. CDR1 is SGHAT, CDR2 FQNNGV, per germline. Between the trimmed V and J ends, which lost 5 bases and 1 base, there was a span of 11 bases.

The chain couples TRBV5-6 to TRBJ1-1; 7 positions agree with TRBD1. The CDR3 consists of 16 residues. With V trimmed by 4 bases and J by 0 bases, 9 bases remained unmatched. Germline-derived CDR1 and CDR2 are SGHDT and YYEEEE. CDR3 bases: TGTGCCAGCAGCCGTCGACAGGGATTCATGAACACTGAAGCTTTCTTT. Encoded protein: CASSRRQGFMNTEAFF.

This sequence joins TRBV15 and TRBJ1-6; 9 bases align to TRBD1. V shed 1 base and J 9 bases; nucleotides not matched to a gene: 7. Germline loops: CDR1 LNHNV, CDR2 YYDKDF (reference sequence). This CDR3 has 16 amino acids. CDR3 sequence reads: CATSRAGGQGSSPLHF. Here the CDR3 DNA reads TGTGCCACCAGCAGAGCCGGGGGACAGGGCAGTTCACCCCTCCACTTT.

This clone was seen a single time. The J gene is TRBJ1-5, the V gene TRBV7-9; possible D gene TRBD1, 6 bases. The CDR3 loop spans 13 amino acids. Between the trimmed V and J ends, which lost 4 bases and 9 bases, there was a span of 13 bases. The V gene's germline CDR1 is SEHNR and CDR2 FQNEAQ (reference sequence). In DNA, the CDR3 is TGTGCCAGCAGCTCGGGACACGCAGGGCCCCAGCATTTT. Its translation is CASSSGHAGPQHF.

The rearrangement links TRBV15 to TRBJ1-3, with unresolved D. The V end lost 0 bases, the J end lost 4 bases, and 4 bases lay between the germline ends. Germline V gene lookup returns CDR1 LNHNV and CDR2 YYDKDF (reference sequence). This CDR3 is 13 amino acids long. The CDR3 sequence: CATSRDAGNTIYF. The CDR3 nucleotides are TGTGCCACCAGCAGAGATGCGGGAAACACCATATATTTT. Complete variable domain (other parts from reference TRBV15 and TRBJ1-3): DAMVIQNPRYQVTQFGKPVTLSCSQTLNHNVMYWYQQKSSQAPKLLFHYYDKDFNNEADTPDNFQSRRPNTSFCFLDIRSPGLGDTAMYLCATSRDAGNTIYFGEGSWLTVV.

The CDR3 spells CAISDLGQADQETQYF. The CDR3, as DNA: TGTGCCATCAGTGATCTGGGACAGGCCGACCAAGAGACCCAGTACTTC. The chain couples TRBV10-3 to TRBJ2-5; 8 bases fit TRBD1. The CDR3 loop spans 16 amino acids. The J segment lost 0 bases and the V segment lost 3 bases, leaving 6 bases of the junction unmatched. The germline V gene encodes CDR1 ENHRY and CDR2 SYGVKD.

The rearrangement links TRBV6-4 to TRBJ1-2; unclear D gene. Germline values: CDR1 MRHNA, CDR2 SNTAGT. V was pared by 0 bases and J by 6 bases, with 14 bases between. There are 15 residues in the CDR3. The CDR3 DNA sequence: TGTGCCAGCAGTGACTCGAGTGTGGGGAGAAATGGCTACACCTTC. Its protein product is CASSDSSVGRNGYTF.

This chain joins TRBV7-6 and TRBJ2-3; 8 bases line up with TRBD1. After removal of 3 bases from V and 1 base from J, the junction contained 6 bases not matched to a gene. CDR1 SGHVS and CDR2 FNYEAQ come from the germline V gene. This CDR3 has 16 amino acids. CDR3 residues: CASSLAGGRGTDTQYF. In DNA form, the CDR3 reads TGTGCCAGCAGCTTGGCAGGGGGCCGGGGCACAGATACGCAGTATTTT. The whole variable domain, filled in from reference TRBV7-6 and TRBJ2-3, reads GAGVSQSPRYKVTKRGQDVALRCDPISGHVSLYWYRQALGQGPEFLTYFNYEAQQDKSGLPNDRFSAERPEGSISTLTIQRTEQRDSAMYRCASSLAGGRGTDTQYFGPGTRLTVL.

The chain combines TRBV13 with TRBJ2-5; D perhaps matches TRBD2 (6 bases). There are 13 residues in the CDR3. From germline, CDR1 is PRHDT and CDR2 FYEKMQ (reference sequence). V was clipped by 3 bases and J by 2 bases, with 7 bases between them. CDR3 protein: CASSFGSQETQYF. As DNA, the CDR3 is TGTGCCAGCAGCTTCGGGAGTCAAGAGACCCAGTACTTC. The full variable domain, its missing parts supplied by reference TRBV13 and TRBJ2-5, is AAGVIQSPRHLIKEKRETATLKCYPIPRHDTVYWYQQGPGQDPQFLISFYEKMQSDKGSIPDRFSAQQFSDYHSELNMSSLELGDSALYFCASSFGSQETQYFGPGTRLLVL.

The table lists this clone with a count of one. This chain's CDR3 is CASSIDWRGNEQFF. CDR3 nucleotide sequence: TGTGCCAGTAGTATAGACTGGCGGGGAAATGAGCAGTTCTTC. The chain uses TRBV19 and TRBJ2-1; D perhaps matches TRBD2 (6 bases). From germline, CDR1 is LNHDA and CDR2 SQIVND (reference sequence). The CDR3 has 14 amino acids. Between the trimmed V and J ends, which lost 0 bases and 7 bases, there was a span of 10 bases.

V is TRBV14 and J is TRBJ2-1; a weak D match, TRBD1 (5 bases). CDR3 size: 13 residues. Trimming cost V 4 bases and J 9 bases, with 13 bases left between them. CDR1 is SGHDN and CDR2 is FVKESK in the germline V gene. CDR3: CASSRLQGSEQFF. The CDR3 DNA reads as TGTGCCAGCAGCCGACTCCAGGGTAGTGAGCAGTTCTTC.

The gene calls are TRBV6-6 and TRBJ1-1; D gene uncertain. Trimming took off 5 bases at V and 3 bases at J, with 7 bases between the two ends. This CDR3 contains 12 residues. CDR1 MNHNY and CDR2 SVGAGI come from the germline V gene (reference sequence). CDR3 sequence (DNA): TGTGCCAGCAGTCCGTTGTACACTGAAGCTTTCTTT. This gives the protein CASSPLYTEAFF.

This clone appeared a few times. The V gene is TRBV19, the J gene TRBJ1-5, with TRBD1 identical over 10 bases. Germline loops: CDR1 LNHDA, CDR2 SQIVND (reference sequence). The CDR3 spans 15 residues. The junction had 1 base not matched to a gene; V was cut back by 4 bases and J by 1 base. The CDR3 DNA follows: TGTGCCAGTAGTAAGGACAGGGGGAGCAATCAGCCCCAGCATTTT. Its translation is CASSKDRGSNQPQHF.

This chain links TRBV5-1 with TRBJ2-3; tentative D call: TRBD1 (5 bases). V gave up 4 bases and J gave up 0 bases, with 15 bases separating them. Germline values: CDR1 SGHRS, CDR2 YFSETQ. The CDR3 has 16 residues. The CDR3 sequence is CASSRQGLASTDTQYF. The CDR3 DNA reads as TGCGCCAGCAGCCGCCAGGGATTAGCTAGCACAGATACGCAGTATTTT.

The rearrangement links TRBV4-1 to TRBJ2-7, with TRBD2 identical over 8 bases. This CDR3 spans 14 amino acids. Germline loops: CDR1 MGHRA, CDR2 YSYEKL. With V trimmed by 3 bases and J by 4 bases, 5 bases remained unmatched. This CDR3 reads CASSHSGGEYEQYF. CDR3 DNA: TGCGCCAGCAGCCATTCGGGGGGGGAATACGAGCAGTACTTC.

The chain employs TRBV2 and TRBJ2-1, with TRBD2 matching 10 bases. Germline assignment: CDR1 SNHLY and CDR2 FYNNEI. With V trimmed by 6 bases and J by 1 base, 6 bases remained unmatched. This CDR3 region has 16 residues. This chain's CDR3 is CASRGYSGGSYNEQFF. The CDR3 DNA follows: TGTGCCAGCAGGGGGTATAGCGGGGGGTCCTACAATGAGCAGTTCTTC.